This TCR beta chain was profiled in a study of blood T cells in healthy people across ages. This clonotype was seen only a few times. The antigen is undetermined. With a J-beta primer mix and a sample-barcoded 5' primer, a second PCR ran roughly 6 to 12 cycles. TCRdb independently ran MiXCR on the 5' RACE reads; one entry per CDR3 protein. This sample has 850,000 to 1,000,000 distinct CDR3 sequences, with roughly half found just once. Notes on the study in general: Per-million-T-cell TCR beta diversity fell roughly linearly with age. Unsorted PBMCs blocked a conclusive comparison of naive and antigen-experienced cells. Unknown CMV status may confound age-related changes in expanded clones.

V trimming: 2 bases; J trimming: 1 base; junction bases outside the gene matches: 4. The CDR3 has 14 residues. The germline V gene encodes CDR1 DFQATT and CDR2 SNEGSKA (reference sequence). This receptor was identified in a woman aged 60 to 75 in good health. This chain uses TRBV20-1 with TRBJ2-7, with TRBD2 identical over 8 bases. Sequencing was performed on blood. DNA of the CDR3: TGCAGTGCTAGACCTAGCGGGTTATCCTACGAGCAGTACTTC. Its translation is CSARPSGLSYEQYF.